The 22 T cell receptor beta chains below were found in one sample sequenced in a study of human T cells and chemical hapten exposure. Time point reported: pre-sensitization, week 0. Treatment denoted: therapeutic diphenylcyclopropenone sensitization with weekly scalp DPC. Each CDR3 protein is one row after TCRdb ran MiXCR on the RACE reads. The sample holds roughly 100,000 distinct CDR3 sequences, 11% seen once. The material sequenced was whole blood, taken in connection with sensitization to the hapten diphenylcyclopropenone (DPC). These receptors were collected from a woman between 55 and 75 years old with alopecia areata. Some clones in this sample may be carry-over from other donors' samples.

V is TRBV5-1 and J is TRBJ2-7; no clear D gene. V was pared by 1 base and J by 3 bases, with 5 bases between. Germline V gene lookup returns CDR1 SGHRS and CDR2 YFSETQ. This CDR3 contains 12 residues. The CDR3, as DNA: TGCGCCAGCAGCTTGAAGAACTACGAGCAGTACTTC. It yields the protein CASSLKNYEQYF.

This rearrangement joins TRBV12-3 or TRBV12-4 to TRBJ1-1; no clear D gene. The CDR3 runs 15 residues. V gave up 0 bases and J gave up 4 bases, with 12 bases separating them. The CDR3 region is CASSLAPWQATEAFF. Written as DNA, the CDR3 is TGTGCCAGCAGTTTAGCGCCCTGGCAGGCCACTGAAGCTTTCTTT.

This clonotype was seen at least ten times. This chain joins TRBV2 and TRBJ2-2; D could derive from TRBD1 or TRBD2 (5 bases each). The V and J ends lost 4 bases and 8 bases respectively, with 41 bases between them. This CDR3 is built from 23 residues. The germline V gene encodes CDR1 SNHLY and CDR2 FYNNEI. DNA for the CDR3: TGTGCCAGCAGTGGTTGGAGTTTTGGTTCTTCTGAAGGGACCAGCGGTCAGGTGGGGGAGCTGTTTTTT. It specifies CASSGWSFGSSEGTSGQVGELFF.

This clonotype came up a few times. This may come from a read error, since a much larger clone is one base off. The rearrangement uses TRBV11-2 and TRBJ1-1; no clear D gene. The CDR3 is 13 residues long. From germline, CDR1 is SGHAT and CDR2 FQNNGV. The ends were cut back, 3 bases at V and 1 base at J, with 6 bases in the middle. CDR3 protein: CASSFRQNTEAFF. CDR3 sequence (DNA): TGTGCCAGCAGCTTTCGGCAGAACACTGAAGCTTTCTTT.

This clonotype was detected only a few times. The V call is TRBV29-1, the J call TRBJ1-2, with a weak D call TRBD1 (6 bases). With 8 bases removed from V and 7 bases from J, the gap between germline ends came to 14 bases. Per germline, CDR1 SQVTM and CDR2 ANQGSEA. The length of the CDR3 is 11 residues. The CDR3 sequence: CSFRGNGGYTF. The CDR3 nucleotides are TGCAGCTTCAGGGGTAACGGTGGCTACACCTTC.

The CDR3 region is CASSIGVLRGYTF. CDR3 nucleotides: TGTGCCAGTAGTATTGGGGTTCTGCGTGGCTACACCTTC. This chain joins TRBV19 and TRBJ1-2, with unresolved D. CDR3 length equals 13 residues. From germline, CDR1 is LNHDA and CDR2 SQIVND (reference sequence). Trimming stripped 3 bases from V and 7 bases from J, with 12 bases between. The full variable domain, with the rest looked up from reference TRBV19 and TRBJ1-2, is DGGITQSPKYLFRKEGQNVTLSCEQNLNHDAMYWYRQDPGQGLRLIYYSQIVNDFQKGDIAEGYSVSREKKESFPLTVTSAQKNPTAFYLCASSIGVLRGYTFGSGTRLTVV.

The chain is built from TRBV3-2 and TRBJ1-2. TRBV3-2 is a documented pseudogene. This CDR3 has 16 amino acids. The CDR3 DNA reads TGTGCCAGCAGCCAAGGGCCCGGGAGGGCGGACTATGGCTACACCTTC. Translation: CASSQGPGRADYGYTF.

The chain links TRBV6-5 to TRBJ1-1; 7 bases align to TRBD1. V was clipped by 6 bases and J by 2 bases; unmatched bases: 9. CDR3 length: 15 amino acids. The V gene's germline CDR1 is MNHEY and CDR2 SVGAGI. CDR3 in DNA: TGTGCCAGCAGCCGACAGGGATCGGGAAACACTGAAGCTTTCTTT. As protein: CASSRQGSGNTEAFF.

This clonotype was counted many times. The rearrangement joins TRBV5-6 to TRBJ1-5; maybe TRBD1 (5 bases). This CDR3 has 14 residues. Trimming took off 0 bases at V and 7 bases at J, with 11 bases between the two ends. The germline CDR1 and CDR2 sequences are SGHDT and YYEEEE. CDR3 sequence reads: CASSLVGRDQPQHF. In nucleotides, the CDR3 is TGTGCCAGCAGCTTGGTAGGCAGGGACCAGCCCCAGCATTTT.

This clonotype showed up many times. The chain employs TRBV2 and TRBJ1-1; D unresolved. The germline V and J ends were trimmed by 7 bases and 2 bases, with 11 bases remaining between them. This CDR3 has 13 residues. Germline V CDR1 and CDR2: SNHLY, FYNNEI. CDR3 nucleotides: TGTGCCAGCACTTCCGAAACTAACACTGAAGCTTTCTTT. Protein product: CASTSETNTEAFF.

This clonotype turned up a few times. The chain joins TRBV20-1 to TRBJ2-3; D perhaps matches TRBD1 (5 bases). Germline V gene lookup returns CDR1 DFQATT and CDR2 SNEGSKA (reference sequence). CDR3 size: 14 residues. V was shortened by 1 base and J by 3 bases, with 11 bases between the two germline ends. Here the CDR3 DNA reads TGCAGTGCTAGAGTAGGTTCAGGGACAGATACGCAGTATTTT. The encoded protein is CSARVGSGTDTQYF.

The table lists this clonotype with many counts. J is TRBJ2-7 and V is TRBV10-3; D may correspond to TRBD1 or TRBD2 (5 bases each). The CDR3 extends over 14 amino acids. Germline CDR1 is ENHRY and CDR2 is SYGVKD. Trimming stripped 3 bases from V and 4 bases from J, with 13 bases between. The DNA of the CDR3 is TGTGCCATCAGTGAACCAGGGAGATGGTACGAGCAGTACTTC. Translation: CAISEPGRWYEQYF.

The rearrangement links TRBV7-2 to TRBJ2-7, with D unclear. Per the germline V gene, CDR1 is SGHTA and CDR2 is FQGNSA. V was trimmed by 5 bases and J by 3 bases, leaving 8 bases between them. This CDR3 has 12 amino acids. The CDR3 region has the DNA TGTGCCAGCAGCGGGGTCGGCTACGAGCAGTACTTC. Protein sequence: CASSGVGYEQYF.

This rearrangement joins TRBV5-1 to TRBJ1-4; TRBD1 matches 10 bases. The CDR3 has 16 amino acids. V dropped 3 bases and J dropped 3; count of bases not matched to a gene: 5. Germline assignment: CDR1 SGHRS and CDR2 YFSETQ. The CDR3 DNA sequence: TGCGCCAGCAGCTCCAACGGACAGGGGGCTAATGAAAAACTGTTTTTT. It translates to CASSSNGQGANEKLFF.

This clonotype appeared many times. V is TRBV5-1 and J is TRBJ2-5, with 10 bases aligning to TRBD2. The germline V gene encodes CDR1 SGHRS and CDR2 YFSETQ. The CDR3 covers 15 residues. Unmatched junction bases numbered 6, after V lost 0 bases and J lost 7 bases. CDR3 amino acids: CASSLALAGVRTQYF. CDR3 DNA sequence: TGCGCCAGCAGCTTGGCCCTAGCGGGGGTCCGGACCCAGTACTTC.

The CDR3 nucleotides read TGTGCCATCAGTGAAAGATGGACATCCAATCAGCCCCAGCATTTT. Translation: CAISERWTSNQPQHF. This chain joins TRBV10-3 and TRBJ1-5; weak D call: TRBD1 (5 bases). The CDR3 consists of 15 residues. Germline V CDR1 and CDR2: ENHRY, SYGVKD. The ends were cut back, 3 bases at V and 3 bases at J, with 12 bases in the middle.

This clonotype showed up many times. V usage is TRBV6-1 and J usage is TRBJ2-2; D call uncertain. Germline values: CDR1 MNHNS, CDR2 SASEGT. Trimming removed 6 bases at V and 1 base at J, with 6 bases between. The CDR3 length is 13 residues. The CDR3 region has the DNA TGTGCCAGCAGAATCCAGAACACCGGGGAGCTGTTTTTT. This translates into CASRIQNTGELFF.

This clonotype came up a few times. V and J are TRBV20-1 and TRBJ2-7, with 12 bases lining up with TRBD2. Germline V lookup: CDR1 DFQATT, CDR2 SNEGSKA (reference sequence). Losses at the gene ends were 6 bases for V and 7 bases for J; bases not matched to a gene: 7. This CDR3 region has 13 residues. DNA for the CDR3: TGCAGTGCCCCGACTAGCGGGGGCGGGGAGCAGTACTTC. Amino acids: CSAPTSGGGEQYF.

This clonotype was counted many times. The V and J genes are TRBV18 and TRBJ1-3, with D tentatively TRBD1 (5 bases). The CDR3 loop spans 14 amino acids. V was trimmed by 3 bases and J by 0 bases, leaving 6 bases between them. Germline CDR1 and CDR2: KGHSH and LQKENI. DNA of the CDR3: TGTGCCAGCTCACCTGGGACCTCTGGAAACACCATATATTTT. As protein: CASSPGTSGNTIYF. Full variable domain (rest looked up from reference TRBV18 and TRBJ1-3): NAGVMQNPRHLVRRRGQEARLRCSPMKGHSHVYWYRQLPEEGLKFMVYLQKENIIDESGMPKERFSAEFPKEGPSILRIQQVVRGDSAAYFCASSPGTSGNTIYFGEGSWLTVV.

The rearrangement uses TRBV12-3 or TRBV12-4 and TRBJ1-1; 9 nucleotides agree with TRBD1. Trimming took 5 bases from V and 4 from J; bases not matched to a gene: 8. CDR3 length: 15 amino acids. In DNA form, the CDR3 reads TGTGCCAGCAGTGCCCACAGGGGGCAGGGCACTGAAGCTTTCTTT. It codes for CASSAHRGQGTEAFF.

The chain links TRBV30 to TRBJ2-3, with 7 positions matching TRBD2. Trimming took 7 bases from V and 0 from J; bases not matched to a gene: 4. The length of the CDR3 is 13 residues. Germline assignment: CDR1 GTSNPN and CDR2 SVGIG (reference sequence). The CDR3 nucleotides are TGTGCCTTTGGGAGGGCGAGCACAGATACGCAGTATTTT. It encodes CAFGRASTDTQYF. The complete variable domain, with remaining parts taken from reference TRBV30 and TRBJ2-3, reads SQTIHQWPATLVQPVGSPLSLECTVEGTSNPNLYWYRQAAGRGLQLLFYSVGIGQISSEVPQNLSASRPQDRQFILSSKKLLLSDSGFYLCAFGRASTDTQYFGPGTRLTVL.

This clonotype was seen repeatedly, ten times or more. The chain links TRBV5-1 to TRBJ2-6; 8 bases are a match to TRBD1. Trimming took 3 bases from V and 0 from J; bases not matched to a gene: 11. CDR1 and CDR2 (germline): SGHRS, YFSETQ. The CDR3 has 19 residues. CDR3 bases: TGCGCCAGCAGCTCCTCAACCAGGGGGCGAGGCTCTGGGGCCAACGTCCTGACTTTC. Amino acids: CASSSSTRGRGSGANVLTF.